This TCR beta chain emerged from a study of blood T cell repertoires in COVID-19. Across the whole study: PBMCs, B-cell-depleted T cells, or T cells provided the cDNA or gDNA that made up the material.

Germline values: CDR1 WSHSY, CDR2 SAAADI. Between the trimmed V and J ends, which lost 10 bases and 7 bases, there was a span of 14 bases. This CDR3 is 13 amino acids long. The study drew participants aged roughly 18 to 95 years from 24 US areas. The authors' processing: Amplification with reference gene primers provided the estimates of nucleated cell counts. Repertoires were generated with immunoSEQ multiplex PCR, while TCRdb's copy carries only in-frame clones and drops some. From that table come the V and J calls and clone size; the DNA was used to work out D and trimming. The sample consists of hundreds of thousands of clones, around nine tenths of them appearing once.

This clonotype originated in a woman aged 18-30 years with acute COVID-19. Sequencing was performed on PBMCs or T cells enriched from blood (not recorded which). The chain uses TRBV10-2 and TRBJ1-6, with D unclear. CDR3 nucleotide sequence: TGCGCCACTAGACTCGGCACCAATTCACCCCTCCACTTT. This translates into CATRLGTNSPLHF.